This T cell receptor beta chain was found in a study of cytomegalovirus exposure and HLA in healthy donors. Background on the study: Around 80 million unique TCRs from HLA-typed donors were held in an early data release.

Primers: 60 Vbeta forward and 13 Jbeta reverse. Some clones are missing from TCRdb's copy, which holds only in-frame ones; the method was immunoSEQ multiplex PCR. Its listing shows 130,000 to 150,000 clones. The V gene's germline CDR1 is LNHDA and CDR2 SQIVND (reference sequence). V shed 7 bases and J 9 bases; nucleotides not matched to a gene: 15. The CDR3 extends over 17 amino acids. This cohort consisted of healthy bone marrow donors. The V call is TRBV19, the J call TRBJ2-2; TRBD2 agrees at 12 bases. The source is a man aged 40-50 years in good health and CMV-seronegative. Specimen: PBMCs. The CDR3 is CASKKASGGVNGRELFF. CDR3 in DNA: TGTGCCAGTAAGAAGGCTAGCGGGGGGGTGAATGGAAGGGAGCTGTTTTTT.